These 3 T cell receptor beta chains were sequenced from one sample in a study of shared clonotypes between healthy human individuals. Sequencing was performed with immunoSEQ multiplex PCR; in TCRdb, only in-frame clones are kept and a portion is missing. This table has under 1,100,000 clones, more than 60% appearing once. Source material: memory CD4+ T cells sorted from blood. Sample subset: CD45RA-negative fraction. These receptors all come from a man younger than 35 in good health.

The genes are TRBV14 and TRBJ2-7; no clear D gene. This CDR3 is built from 15 residues. Per germline, CDR1 SGHDN and CDR2 FVKESK. The ends were cut back, 0 bases at V and 4 bases at J, with 13 bases in the middle. The CDR3 loop is CASSQDPGSAYEQYF. The CDR3 DNA sequence: TGTGCCAGCAGCCAAGATCCAGGATCGGCGTACGAGCAGTACTTC.

This chain connects TRBV19 to TRBJ2-1, with D possibly being TRBD2 (6 bases). Trimming shortened V by 6 bases and J by 2 bases, and 14 bases separated the two germline ends. The CDR3 is 15 amino acids. CDR1 is LNHDA and CDR2 is SQIVND in the germline V gene (reference sequence). The CDR3 nucleotides read TGTGCCAGTAGGATGCGGGGTTCGGCCTACAATGAGCAGTTCTTC. Protein: CASRMRGSAYNEQFF.

The chain uses TRBV19 and TRBJ1-2; a possible D gene is TRBD1 (6 bases). The CDR3 is made up of 14 amino acids. CDR1 is LNHDA and CDR2 is SQIVND in the germline V gene (reference sequence). Deletions cut 8 bases from V and 3 bases from J, with 16 bases between. The CDR3 sequence: CASRTEASYYGYTF. The CDR3 bases are TGTGCCAGTCGGACAGAGGCCTCCTACTATGGCTACACCTTC.